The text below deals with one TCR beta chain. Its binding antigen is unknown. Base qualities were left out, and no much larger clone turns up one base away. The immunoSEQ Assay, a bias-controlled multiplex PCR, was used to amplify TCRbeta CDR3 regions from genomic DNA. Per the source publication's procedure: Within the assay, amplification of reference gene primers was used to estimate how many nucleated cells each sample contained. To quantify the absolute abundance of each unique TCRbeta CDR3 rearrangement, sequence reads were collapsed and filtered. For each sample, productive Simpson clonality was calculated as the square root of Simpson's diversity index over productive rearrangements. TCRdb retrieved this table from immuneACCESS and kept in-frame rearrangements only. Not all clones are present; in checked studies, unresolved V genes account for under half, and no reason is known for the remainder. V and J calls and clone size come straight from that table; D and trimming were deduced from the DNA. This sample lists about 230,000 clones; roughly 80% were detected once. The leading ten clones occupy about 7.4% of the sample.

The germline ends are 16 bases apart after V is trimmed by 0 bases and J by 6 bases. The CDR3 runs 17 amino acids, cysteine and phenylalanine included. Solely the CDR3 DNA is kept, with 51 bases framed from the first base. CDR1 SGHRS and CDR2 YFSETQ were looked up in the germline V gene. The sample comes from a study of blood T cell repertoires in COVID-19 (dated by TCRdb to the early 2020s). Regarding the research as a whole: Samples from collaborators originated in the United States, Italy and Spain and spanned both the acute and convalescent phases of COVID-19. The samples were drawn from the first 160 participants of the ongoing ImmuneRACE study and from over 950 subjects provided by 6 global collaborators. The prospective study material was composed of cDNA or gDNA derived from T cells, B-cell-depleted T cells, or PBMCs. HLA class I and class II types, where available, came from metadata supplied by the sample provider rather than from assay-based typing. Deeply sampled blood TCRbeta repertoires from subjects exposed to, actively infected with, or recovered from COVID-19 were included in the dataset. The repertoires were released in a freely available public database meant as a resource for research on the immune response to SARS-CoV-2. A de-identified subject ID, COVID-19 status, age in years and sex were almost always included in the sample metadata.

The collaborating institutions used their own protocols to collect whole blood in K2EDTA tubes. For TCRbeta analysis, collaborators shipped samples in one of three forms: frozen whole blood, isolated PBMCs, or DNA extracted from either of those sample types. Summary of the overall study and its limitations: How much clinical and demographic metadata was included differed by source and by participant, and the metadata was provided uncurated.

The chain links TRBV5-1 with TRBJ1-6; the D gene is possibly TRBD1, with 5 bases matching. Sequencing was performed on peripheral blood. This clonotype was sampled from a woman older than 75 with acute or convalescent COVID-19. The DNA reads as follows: TGCGCCAGCAGCTTGGGATTCAGGGTTCCCCCTAATTCACCCCTCCACTTT. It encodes CASSLGFRVPPNSPLHF. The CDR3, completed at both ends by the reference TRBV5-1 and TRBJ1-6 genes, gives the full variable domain KAGVTQTPRYLIKTRGQQVTLSCSPISGHRSVSWYQQTPGQGLQFLFEYFSETQRNKGNFPGRFSGRQFSNSRSEMNVSTLELGDSALYLCASSLGFRVPPNSPLHFGNGTRLTVT.